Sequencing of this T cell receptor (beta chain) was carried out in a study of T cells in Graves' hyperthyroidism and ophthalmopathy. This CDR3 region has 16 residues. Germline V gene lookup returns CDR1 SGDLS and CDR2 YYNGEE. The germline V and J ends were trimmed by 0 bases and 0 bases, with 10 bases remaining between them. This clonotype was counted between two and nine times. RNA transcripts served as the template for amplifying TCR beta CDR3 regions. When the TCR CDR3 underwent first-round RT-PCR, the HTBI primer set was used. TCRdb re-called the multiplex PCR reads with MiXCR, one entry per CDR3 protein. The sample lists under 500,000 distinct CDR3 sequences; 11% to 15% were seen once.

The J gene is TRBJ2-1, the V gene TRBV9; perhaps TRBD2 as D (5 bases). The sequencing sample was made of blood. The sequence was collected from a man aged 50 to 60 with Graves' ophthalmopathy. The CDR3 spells CASSVEGGGSYNEQFF. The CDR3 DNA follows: TGTGCCAGCAGCGTAGAAGGAGGAGGCTCCTACAATGAGCAGTTCTTC.